This T cell receptor (beta chain) was found in a study of blood T cells in healthy people across ages. Study findings and constraints: Any changes in expanded clonotypes were possibly confounded, as donor CMV status remained unknown. Both naive CD4+ cell counts and diversity were greater in long-lived donors than in aged donors.

Roughly 10 milliliters of peripheral blood were drawn from each donor. Then a second PCR, running roughly 7 to 11 cycles, was carried out with a sample-barcoded 5' primer and a J-beta primer mix. Each cDNA molecule, via a template-switch adaptor with 12 random nucleotides, was tagged. TCRdb independently ran MiXCR on the 5' RACE reads; one entry per CDR3 protein. The table includes over 550,000 distinct CDR3 sequences, approximately 30% detected once. With regard to this clonotype: Antigen specificity is unknown. A much larger clone sits a single nucleotide away, making a read error possible.

Per the germline V gene, CDR1 is ENHRY and CDR2 is SYGVKD. The CDR3 has 19 amino acids. The J gene is TRBJ2-7, the V gene TRBV10-3; 9 bases align to TRBD2. The specimen was blood. This TCR derives from a woman aged 80 or over in good health. The CDR3 DNA reads TGTGCCATCAGTGGGTCCGGGCTAGCGGGGCTCCCACAGCCCTACGAGCGGTACTTC. Its protein is CAISGSGLAGLPQPYERYF.